This T cell receptor beta chain comes out of a study of vaccination and CD4 T cells after COVID-19. Treatment given: approximately 10-day PBMC culture with coronavirus spike peptide pools or control peptides (ViraFEST assay). Remarks on this clonotype: No antigen is known for it.

An Oncomine TCR Beta short-read assay was used to sequence the DNA from cultured CD4+ T cells. After culture, CD4+ T cells served as the source for genomic DNA extraction. TCRdb recomputed calls from the PCR reads with MiXCR, one row per CDR3 protein. The table includes about 16,000 distinct CDR3 sequences, around 44% detected once. Trimming took 0 bases from V and 13 from J; bases not matched to a gene: 7. The germline V gene encodes CDR1 SGHTA and CDR2 FQGTGA. The CDR3 sequence is 15 residues long. The rearrangement links TRBV7-3 to TRBJ1-6; 9 nucleotides line up with TRBD1. The specimen sequenced was CD4+ T cells from blood, cultured in vitro. The clonotype comes from a human donor who had recovered from COVID-19. CDR3 amino acids: CASSLTGDRALPLHF. The CDR3, as DNA: TGTGCCAGCAGCTTAACGGGGGACAGGGCCCTGCCCCTCCACTTT. Together with reference TRBV7-3 and TRBJ1-6, the CDR3 gives the full variable domain: GAGVSQTPSNKVTEKGKYVELRCDPISGHTALYWYRQSLGQGPEFLIYFQGTGAADDSGLPNDRFFAVRPEGSVSTLKIQRTERGDSAVYLCASSLTGDRALPLHFGNGTRLTVT.